The 20 T cell receptor beta chains listed next were all sequenced from one sample in a study of blood T cell repertoires in COVID-19. Assay used: immunoSEQ multiplex PCR; TCRdb lists only in-frame clones, some missing. This sample yields under 150,000 clones, of which roughly 81% are seen a single time; roughly 9% belongs to the top ten. Sequencing input: peripheral blood. Source of these receptors: a woman aged 45-60 years with active or convalescent COVID-19.

The count of this clone is one. The CDR3 DNA follows: TGTGCCACCAGTGACGGGACAAATGGCTACACCTTC. It encodes CATSDGTNGYTF. This sequence joins TRBV24-1 and TRBJ1-2, with D maybe TRBD1 (6 bases). V was cut by 4 bases and J by 6 bases, with 8 bases left in between. The CDR3 contains 12 residues. Germline V gives CDR1 KGHDR, CDR2 SFDVKD.

The chain combines TRBV28 with TRBJ2-1; 12 bases are a match to TRBD2. Germline lookup yields CDR1 MDHEN and CDR2 SYDVKM. The CDR3 is 16 amino acids. J lost 5 bases, V lost 5 bases, and 7 bases had no gene match. CDR3 nucleotide sequence: TGTGCCAGCAGTCCGCACCGACTAGCGGGAGACAATGAGCAGTTCTTC. This codes for CASSPHRLAGDNEQFF.

The chain carries TRBV6-5 and TRBJ2-1, with 8 positions matching TRBD2. V trimming: 5 bases; J trimming: 4 bases; junction bases outside the gene matches: 7. This CDR3 has 15 residues. Germline V gene data show CDR1 as MNHEY and CDR2 as SVGAGI. For the CDR3, the DNA is TGTGCCAGCAGTCCCAGCGGGAGTGGGTACAATGAGCAGTTCTTC. The encoded protein is CASSPSGSGYNEQFF.

The rearrangement links TRBV7-6 to TRBJ2-1; 11 bases fit TRBD1. The CDR3 is 15 amino acids. J was trimmed by 9 bases and V by 4 bases; bases with no gene match: 8. In germline, CDR1 is SGHVS, CDR2 FNYEAQ. In nucleotides, the CDR3 is TGTGCCAGCAGCTCCGGGACAGGGGGTAGGGGTGAGCAGTTCTTC. Amino acids: CASSSGTGGRGEQFF.

The chain links TRBV30 to TRBJ1-3; no firm D call. The length of the CDR3 is 14 residues. V was shortened by 5 bases and J by 0 bases, with 11 bases between the two germline ends. Germline V gives CDR1 GTSNPN, CDR2 SVGIG (reference sequence). As DNA, the CDR3 is TGTGCCTGGGAAATGGGCGTCTCTGGAAACACCATATATTTT. It translates to CAWEMGVSGNTIYF.

A few counts support this clone. The V and J genes are TRBV25-1 and TRBJ1-1; 8 nucleotides match TRBD1. V was pared by 8 bases and J by 0 bases, with 5 bases of the junction left unmatched. Per the germline V gene, CDR1 is MGHDK and CDR2 is SYGVNS. The CDR3 contains 14 residues. This chain's CDR3 is CASSTGGLNTEAFF. The CDR3 DNA reads TGTGCCAGCTCAACAGGGGGATTGAACACTGAAGCTTTCTTT.

The chain recombines TRBV27 with TRBJ1-2, with unresolved D. Deletions cut 10 bases from V and 3 bases from J, with 12 bases between. The CDR3 extends over 12 amino acids. Germline CDR1 reads MNHEY; CDR2 reads SMNVEV (reference sequence). This CDR3 reads CATGGRDYGYTF. The CDR3 nucleotides are TGTGCCACCGGAGGGCGGGACTATGGCTACACCTTC.

This clone was found a few times. V and J are TRBV28 and TRBJ1-2, with 7 positions matching TRBD1. Trimming at V came to 4 bases and at J to 9 bases, leaving 17 bases not matched to a gene. Germline-derived CDR1 and CDR2 are MDHEN and SYDVKM. The CDR3 runs to 16 residues. The DNA for the CDR3 is TGTGCCAGCAGTTCCGGGACAGTCACTTGGCCCTCTAGCTACACCTTC. Translating gives CASSSGTVTWPSSYTF.

The gene calls are TRBV28 and TRBJ1-1, with a possible D match to TRBD1 (5 bases). The CDR3 is made up of 15 amino acids. Between the trimmed V and J ends, which lost 2 bases and 1 base, there was a span of 11 bases. The germline V gene has CDR1 MDHEN and CDR2 SYDVKM. The CDR3 sequence: CASSLQGIGNTEAFF. CDR3 in DNA: TGTGCCAGCAGTTTACAGGGTATTGGGAACACTGAAGCTTTCTTT.

This chain uses TRBV7-9 with TRBJ1-2; D ambiguous. The ends were cut back, 0 bases at V and 4 bases at J, with 12 bases in the middle. The CDR3 sequence is 15 residues long. Germline V gene sequence: CDR1 SEHNR, CDR2 FQNEAQ (reference sequence). CDR3: CASSLAWALGYGYTF. CDR3 coding DNA: TGTGCCAGCAGCTTAGCGTGGGCGCTTGGCTATGGCTACACCTTC.

This clone was seen only once. This chain links TRBV7-9 with TRBJ1-5; 10 nucleotides line up with TRBD1. The CDR3 has 15 residues. Germline CDR1 reads SEHNR; CDR2 reads FQNEAQ (reference sequence). Germline trimming cut 5 bases from V and 6 bases from J; bases unmatched to any gene: 7. CDR3 nucleotides: TGTGCCAGCAGCCCATATCGGGACAGGGGTCAGCCCCAGCATTTT. Amino acid sequence: CASSPYRDRGQPQHF.

The V call is TRBV6-5, the J call TRBJ1-1; D remains unclear. The CDR3 loop spans 13 amino acids. The V end was cut by 4 bases, the J end by 7 bases, with 13 bases between. CDR1 is MNHEY and CDR2 is SVGAGI in the germline V gene. This CDR3 reads CASSSQGALEAFF. CDR3 DNA sequence: TGTGCCAGCAGTTCCCAAGGAGCCCTTGAAGCTTTCTTT.

This sequence joins TRBV5-6 and TRBJ2-7; 8 bases line up with TRBD1. Germline V gene lookup returns CDR1 SGHDT and CDR2 YYEEEE. The ends lost 0 bases at V and 4 bases at J; junction bases unmatched: 9. The CDR3 extends over 16 amino acids. CDR3 bases: TGTGCCAGCAGCTTGGGGACAGGGCAAGAGGGGTACGAGCAGTACTTC. Protein sequence: CASSLGTGQEGYEQYF.

The chain employs TRBV6-1 and TRBJ2-3; TRBD2 aligns across 9 bases. The V gene's germline CDR1 is MNHNS and CDR2 SASEGT. CDR3 length: 16 amino acids. J gave up 0 bases and V 4 bases, and 5 bases lay outside the gene matches. CDR3 bases: TGTGCCAGCAGTGTGACTAGCGGAGCTAGCACAGATACGCAGTATTTT. The encoded protein is CASSVTSGASTDTQYF.

V and J are TRBV6-2 or TRBV6-3 and TRBJ2-5; 10 bases are shared with TRBD2. The CDR3 totals 18 residues. Germline V gives CDR1 MNHEY, CDR2 SVGEGT. Trimming at V came to 2 bases and at J to 5 bases, leaving 14 bases not matched to a gene. CDR3 sequence: CASSYQRGGHLLGETQYF. The CDR3, as DNA: TGTGCCAGCAGTTACCAGCGGGGGGGCCATCTCCTCGGGGAGACCCAGTACTTC.

This CDR3 is CASSKEGGVSSYEQYF. The CDR3 DNA sequence: TGTGCCAGCAGCAAAGAGGGAGGCGTGAGCTCCTACGAGCAGTACTTC. V is TRBV21-1 and J is TRBJ2-7; no DNA check was done on the table's D call, TRBD2. TRBV21-1 constitutes a pseudogene. The CDR3 consists of 16 residues.

This clone was recorded only once. The V and J genes are TRBV29-1 and TRBJ2-1, with a weak D call TRBD1 (5 bases). The V and J ends lost 1 base and 4 bases respectively, with 14 bases between them. The CDR3 is 15 residues long. The germline V gene has CDR1 SQVTM and CDR2 ANQGSEA. The CDR3 nucleotides read TGCAGCGTTGAAGGGGCAGGGAAGGGGTACAATGAGCAGTTCTTC. Residues: CSVEGAGKGYNEQFF.

The chain's CDR3 is CASSLTSGIISPLHF. The CDR3 nucleotides read TGTGCCAGCAGCTTGACGTCAGGGATCATTTCACCCCTCCACTTT. This sequence joins TRBV5-6 and TRBJ1-6; possible D gene TRBD1, 5 bases. The V and J ends lost 1 base and 9 bases respectively, with 14 bases between them. CDR1 SGHDT and CDR2 YYEEEE come from the germline V gene. This CDR3 contains 15 residues.

The V and J genes are TRBV5-1 and TRBJ2-7; 13 bases line up with TRBD2. V gave up 4 bases and J gave up 2 bases; unmatched junction bases: 3. Germline values: CDR1 SGHRS, CDR2 YFSETQ. This CDR3 is built from 15 residues. The CDR3 DNA sequence: TGCGCCAGCAGCCGACTAGCGGGGGGAACCTACGAGCAGTACTTC. Amino acid sequence: CASSRLAGGTYEQYF.

The gene calls are TRBV28 and TRBJ1-5; no definite D call. The CDR3 runs 15 residues. V lost 7 bases, J lost 0 bases, and 13 bases lay in between. Looked up from germline, CDR1 is MDHEN and CDR2 is SYDVKM. CDR3 in amino acids: CASTSTDYSNQPQHF. CDR3 nucleotides: TGTGCCAGCACCAGTACAGATTATAGCAATCAGCCCCAGCATTTT.